Following are 5 T cell receptor beta chains from one sample sequenced in a study of breast tumors, draining lymph nodes, adjacent tissues. TCRdb processed the multiplex PCR reads anew with MiXCR; each CDR3 protein has one entry. The sample holds 150,000 to 200,000 distinct CDR3 sequences; 25% to 40% are singletons and the top ten take more than 3.5%. Breast cancer patients provided tissue from their axillary draining lymph nodes. Sequences were obtained from axillary lymph node tissue. The receptor source for this set is a female donor with breast cancer. Some clones in this sample may be carry-over from other donors' samples.

This chain connects TRBV20-1 to TRBJ2-2, with no clear D. Germline-derived CDR1 and CDR2 are DFQATT and SNEGSKA (reference sequence). The CDR3 loop spans 14 amino acids. Trimming stripped 6 bases from V and 10 bases from J, with 21 bases between. This chain's CDR3 is CSAGWKANTAELFF. CDR3 in DNA: TGCAGTGCGGGGTGGAAAGCGAACACTGCGGAGCTGTTTTTT.

This clonotype has at least ten counts. V usage is TRBV6-1 and J usage is TRBJ1-5; D perhaps matches TRBD1 (6 bases). The V end was cut by 2 bases, the J end by 5 bases, with 13 bases between. This CDR3 contains 15 residues. Germline V CDR1 and CDR2: MNHNS, SASEGT. In DNA form, the CDR3 reads TGTGCCAGCAGTGAAATGGGGGACAACTATCAGCCCCAGCATTTT. Translation: CASSEMGDNYQPQHF.

Many counts were recorded for this clonotype. This may come from a read error, since a much larger clone is one base off. V and J are TRBV7-8 and TRBJ2-2; D tentatively fits TRBD1 or TRBD2 (5 bases each). V dropped 5 bases and J dropped 4 bases, with 14 bases sitting between them. CDR1 SGHVS and CDR2 FQNEAQ come from the germline V gene. CDR3 length equals 15 residues. This chain's CDR3 is CASSLGTVSTGELFF. The CDR3 DNA reads TGTGCCAGCAGCCTCGGGACGGTGAGCACCGGGGAGCTGTTTTTT.

The chain recombines TRBV9 with TRBJ2-5; a weak D match, TRBD2 (6 bases). CDR1 SGDLS and CDR2 YYNGEE come from the germline V gene. The CDR3 loop spans 15 amino acids. Between the trimmed V and J ends, which lost 0 bases and 4 bases, there was a span of 13 bases. The CDR3 region has the DNA TGTGCCAGCAGCGTAGTCGGGAGCGGTGGAGAGACCCAGTACTTC. It is translated as CASSVVGSGGETQYF.

J is TRBJ2-7 and V is TRBV11-2; D unclear. Trimming stripped 1 base from V and 9 bases from J, with 10 bases between. CDR3 length: 12 residues. Germline V gene lookup returns CDR1 SGHAT and CDR2 FQNNGV. CDR3 in amino acids: CASSLGAAGQYF. The CDR3 coding sequence is TGTGCCAGCAGCTTAGGGGCCGCCGGGCAGTACTTC.